This T cell receptor (beta chain) was sequenced during a study of T-cell memory formation after mild COVID-19. With V trimmed by 3 bases and J by 5 bases, 6 bases remained unmatched. This CDR3 is 15 amino acids long. TCRdb processed the 5' RACE reads anew with MiXCR; each CDR3 protein has one entry. The sample records some 410,000 distinct CDR3 sequences, about 22% being singletons. This clonotype has just one count. Material: PBMCs or a T cell subset sorted from them (not recorded which). The clonotype originates from an adult woman who had mild COVID-19 (a few samples of this study predate the infection). Cell type and time point are not known. The V call is TRBV12-3 or TRBV12-4, the J call TRBJ2-1; 8 nucleotides match TRBD2. In nucleotides, the CDR3 is TGTGCCAGCAGTTTCCCCTCGGGAGGGCACAATGAGCAGTTCTTC. Translating it yields CASSFPSGGHNEQFF.